These T cell receptor beta chains were read from a single sample in a study of sequential checkpoint blockade in melanoma. The assay was immunoSEQ multiplex PCR, and TCRdb's table has in-frame clones only and misses some. The sample lists over 30,000 clones, 80% to 90% occurring once. The material sequenced was CD8+ T cells sorted from blood (inferred from file names), taken from a patient given nivolumab and ipilimumab in sequence. The receptor source for this set is a human donor with melanoma. The CDR3 runs from the conserved cysteine through the conserved F or W. A D gene is named only where the DNA matches it firmly. The listing skips clone size in some rows; elsewhere it reads once, few, many or a size class.

d_call j_call clone_size v_call cdr3_length cdr3_aa cdr3_nt
TRBD2 TRBJ2-3 NA TRBV5-1 16 CASSPRLAGRTDTQYF TGCGCCAGCAGCCCCAGGCTAGCGGGGCGCACAGATACGCAGTATTTT
TRBD1 TRBJ1-4 NA TRBV27 15 CASSRGDRGPEKLFF TGTGCCAGCAGTCGAGGGGACAGGGGGCCCGAAAAACTGTTTTTT
TRBD2 TRBJ2-3 once TRBV9 15 CASSASGTSTDTQYF TGTGCCAGCAGCGCTAGCGGGACATCCACAGATACGCAGTATTTT
TRBD1 TRBJ1-5 NA TRBV7-8 14 CASSPGQFEQPQHF TGTGCCAGCAGCCCGGGACAGTTTGAACAGCCCCAGCATTTT
NA TRBJ2-7 NA TRBV9 15 CASSPWPGNEYEQYF TGTGCCAGCAGCCCATGGCCCGGGAACGAGTACGAGCAGTACTTC
NA TRBJ2-2 NA TRBV6-5 14 CASSSMPRGGELFF TGTGCCAGCAGTTCCATGCCACGGGGCGGGGAGCTGTTTTTT
NA TRBJ2-3 NA TRBV6-4 14 CASSPRGSTDTQYF TGTGCCAGCAGTCCCCGGGGGAGCACAGATACGCAGTATTTT
NA TRBJ1-1 NA TRBV14 14 CASSPRPGTTEAFF TGTGCCAGCAGCCCTAGACCCGGGACAACTGAAGCTTTCTTT
NA TRBJ2-7 few TRBV27 14 CASSLFQGLYEQYF TGTGCCAGCAGTTTATTCCAGGGCCTCTACGAGCAGTACTTC
NA TRBJ1-5 NA TRBV19 15 CASINRQGSNQPQHF TGTGCCAGTATTAACAGGCAGGGTAGCAATCAGCCCCAGCATTTT
TRBD2 TRBJ2-7 NA TRBV4-1 15 CASSQTRTSGYEQYF TGCGCCAGCAGCCAGACGAGGACTAGCGGCTACGAGCAGTACTTC
TRBD1 TRBJ2-7 NA TRBV11-2 14 CASSLGQGYYEQYF TGTGCCAGCAGCTTAGGACAGGGGTATTACGAGCAGTACTTC
NA TRBJ2-7 NA TRBV6-6 12 CASSRSTYEQYF TGTGCCAGCAGCCGCAGTACCTACGAGCAGTACTTC
TRBD1 TRBJ1-2 NA TRBV4-1 15 CASSLAGTGGFGYTF TGCGCCAGCAGCCTAGCCGGGACAGGGGGCTTTGGCTACACCTTC
NA TRBJ1-5 NA TRBV19 14 CASSWLGLDQPQHF TGTGCCAGTAGTTGGCTGGGGCTCGATCAGCCCCAGCATTTT
NA TRBJ1-5 once TRBV19 17 CASSIPHREGSNQPQHF TGTGCCAGTAGTATCCCCCACAGGGAAGGGAGCAATCAGCCCCAGCATTTT
TRBD2 TRBJ2-7 NA TRBV4-2 20 CASSQGLGLAGASDLYEQYF TGTGCCAGCAGCCAAGGGCTAGGGCTAGCGGGAGCTAGCGATTTGTACGAGCAGTACTTC
TRBD1 TRBJ2-3 NA TRBV27 17 CASSFQILTGDPDTQYF TGTGCCAGCAGTTTCCAAATACTGACAGGGGACCCAGATACGCAGTATTTT
TRBD2 TRBJ2-7 NA TRBV28 19 CASSSLAGGLYRSQYEQYF TGTGCCAGCAGCTCCCTAGCGGGAGGGTTATACCGCTCGCAGTACGAGCAGTACTTC
TRBD2 TRBJ2-7 NA TRBV4-1 14 CASSNPGLGGEQYF TGCGCCAGCAGCAACCCGGGACTAGGTGGCGAGCAGTACTTC
TRBD2 TRBJ2-7 NA TRBV7-6 16 CASSSLAGRDPYEQYF TGTGCCAGCAGCTCGCTAGCGGGACGGGATCCGTACGAGCAGTACTTC
TRBD2 TRBJ2-7 NA TRBV7-3 15 CASSDGLAGGEEQYF TGTGCCAGCAGTGACGGACTGGCGGGAGGGGAGGAGCAGTACTTC
NA TRBJ1-5 NA TRBV19 14 CASSVPRYNQPQHF TGTGCCAGTAGTGTCCCCAGGTACAATCAGCCCCAGCATTTT
NA TRBJ2-1 NA TRBV27 15 CASSQVANTYNEQFF TGTGCCAGCAGTCAGGTGGCCAACACCTACAATGAGCAGTTCTTC
NA TRBJ2-1 NA TRBV5-1 14 CASSLRGSYNEQFF TGCGCCAGCAGCTTGCGGGGTTCCTACAATGAGCAGTTCTTC
NA TRBJ2-7 NA TRBV27 14 CASSLRSSSYEQYF TGTGCCAGCAGTTTAAGGAGCAGCTCCTACGAGCAGTACTTC
TRBD2 TRBJ2-2 NA TRBV5-1 15 CASGSLAGDTGELFF TGCGCCAGCGGATCGTTAGCGGGGGACACCGGGGAGCTGTTTTTT
NA TRBJ2-7 NA TRBV5-1 11 CASSLDREQYF TGCGCCAGCAGCCTCGATCGGGAGCAGTACTTC
NA TRBJ2-7 NA TRBV6-5 13 CASRPESSYEQYF TGTGCCAGCAGGCCCGAGAGCTCCTACGAGCAGTACTTC
NA TRBJ2-2 NA TRBV2 17 CASSPPPAVTNTGELFF TGTGCCAGCAGTCCGCCCCCAGCGGTGACGAACACCGGGGAGCTGTTTTTT
NA TRBJ2-2 NA TRBV27 17 CASSLWASSSNTGELFF TGTGCCAGCAGTTTATGGGCGTCCTCTTCGAACACCGGGGAGCTGTTTTTT
TRBD1 TRBJ1-2 NA TRBV20-1 11 CSAGTGNGYTF TGCAGTGCTGGGACAGGGAACGGCTACACCTTC
NA TRBJ2-7 NA TRBV5-1 13 CASSLAQTYEQYF TGCGCCAGCAGCTTGGCCCAAACCTACGAGCAGTACTTC
NA TRBJ1-2 NA TRBV9 16 CASSVRGAGEGYGYTF TGTGCCAGCAGCGTAAGGGGGGCGGGGGAGGGCTATGGCTACACCTTC
TRBD1 TRBJ2-7 NA TRBV10-2 14 CASWPGQSLIEQYF TGCGCCAGCTGGCCGGGACAGTCATTAATCGAGCAGTACTTC
NA TRBJ1-4 NA TRBV19 13 CASWPGGDEKLFF TGTGCCAGTTGGCCCGGTGGAGATGAAAAACTGTTTTTT
TRBD2 TRBJ2-2 NA TRBV30 14 CAWSESAGGGELFF TGTGCCTGGAGTGAGTCAGCGGGAGGGGGTGAGCTGTTTTTT
NA TRBJ1-3 NA TRBV13 14 CASSLWQGGNTIYF TGTGCCAGCAGCTTATGGCAGGGTGGAAACACCATATATTTT
TRBD1 TRBJ2-1 NA TRBV6-5 14 CASRTGQGYNEQFF TGTGCCAGCAGAACTGGACAGGGATACAATGAGCAGTTCTTC
NA TRBJ2-4 once TRBV6-6 15 CASSHCDSAKNIQYF TGTGCCAGCAGTCACTGCGACAGTGCCAAAAACATTCAGTACTTC
TRBD2 TRBJ2-3 NA TRBV7-9 19 CASSYRTSGGAGGTDTQYF TGTGCCAGCAGCTACCGGACTAGCGGGGGGGCGGGTGGCACAGATACGCAGTATTTT
NA TRBJ2-3 NA TRBV9 15 CASSVERGWGDTQYF TGTGCCAGCAGCGTAGAGAGGGGGTGGGGAGATACGCAGTATTTT
NA TRBJ2-7 NA TRBV28 14 CASSLRGSYYEQYF TGTGCCAGCAGTTTGCGAGGCTCCTACTACGAGCAGTACTTC
NA TRBJ1-5 NA TRBV27 13 CASSQGINQPQHF TGTGCCAGCAGTCAGGGAATAAATCAGCCCCAGCATTTT
NA TRBJ1-1 few TRBV2 13 CASGWTQNTEAFF TGTGCCAGCGGCTGGACACAGAACACTGAAGCTTTCTTT
NA TRBJ1-1 NA TRBV11-1 16 CASSLARVGLNTEAFF TGTGCCAGCAGCTTAGCGCGGGTAGGACTGAACACTGAAGCTTTCTTT
TRBD1 TRBJ1-2 NA TRBV19 15 CASSWGTGVNYGYTF TGTGCCAGTAGTTGGGGTACAGGGGTCAACTATGGCTACACCTTC
NA TRBJ2-6 NA TRBV7-6 14 CASSSNSGANVLTF TGTGCCAGCAGCTCAAACTCTGGGGCCAACGTCCTGACTTTC
NA TRBJ2-3 once TRBV27 15 CASSYTATSTDTQYF TGTGCCAGCAGTTACACCGCGACTAGCACAGATACGCAGTATTTT
TRBD2 TRBJ2-3 NA TRBV27 15 CASRPTSGSEDTQYF TGTGCCAGCAGGCCGACTAGCGGGAGTGAAGATACGCAGTATTTT
NA TRBJ2-3 NA TRBV5-4 13 CASSPPGEGTQYF TGTGCCAGCAGCCCCCCCGGGGAAGGTACGCAGTATTTT
TRBD2 TRBJ2-6 NA TRBV4-1 15 CASSQDRGEAVVLTF TGCGCCAGCAGCCAAGATCGGGGGGAAGCAGTCGTCCTGACTTTC
NA TRBJ2-7 NA TRBV10-1 11 CASSTGIEQYF TGCGCCAGCAGTACAGGGATCGAGCAGTACTTC
TRBD1 TRBJ2-7 NA TRBV5-6 14 CASNAGTGSTGQYF TGTGCCAGCAACGCCGGGACAGGGTCCACGGGGCAGTACTTC
NA TRBJ1-4 few TRBV21-1 18 CASSKRHVRGTADEKLFF TGTGCCAGCAGCAAAAGGCACGTGAGGGGGACAGCGGATGAAAAACTGTTTTTT
TRBD2 TRBJ2-3 once TRBV7-8 15 CATQTSAINTDTQYF TGTGCCACGCAGACTAGCGCGATCAACACAGATACGCAGTATTTT